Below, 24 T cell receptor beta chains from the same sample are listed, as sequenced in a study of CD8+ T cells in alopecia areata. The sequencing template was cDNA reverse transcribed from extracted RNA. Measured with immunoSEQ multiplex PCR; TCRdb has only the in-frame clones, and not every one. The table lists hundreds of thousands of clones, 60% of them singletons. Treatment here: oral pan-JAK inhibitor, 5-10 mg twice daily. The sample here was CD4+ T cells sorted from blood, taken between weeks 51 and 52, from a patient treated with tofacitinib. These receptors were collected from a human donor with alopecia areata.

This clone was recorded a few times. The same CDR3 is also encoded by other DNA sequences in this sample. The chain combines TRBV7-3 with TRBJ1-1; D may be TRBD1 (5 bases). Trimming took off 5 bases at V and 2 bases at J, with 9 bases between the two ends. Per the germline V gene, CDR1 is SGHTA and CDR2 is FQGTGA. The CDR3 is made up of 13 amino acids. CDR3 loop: CASSRQGNTEAFF. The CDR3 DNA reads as TGTGCCAGCAGCCGGCAGGGAAACACTGAAGCTTTCTTT.

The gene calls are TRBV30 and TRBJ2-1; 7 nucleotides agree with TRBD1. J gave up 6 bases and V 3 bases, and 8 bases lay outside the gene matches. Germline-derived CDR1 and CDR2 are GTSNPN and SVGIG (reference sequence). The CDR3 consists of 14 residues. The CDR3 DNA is TGTGCCTGGAGAGGGGGCAGGAGCGGCAATGAGCAGTTCTTC. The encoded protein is CAWRGGRSGNEQFF. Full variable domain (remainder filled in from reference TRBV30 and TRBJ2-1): SQTIHQWPATLVQPVGSPLSLECTVEGTSNPNLYWYRQAAGRGLQLLFYSVGIGQISSEVPQNLSASRPQDRQFILSSKKLLLSDSGFYLCAWRGGRSGNEQFFGPGTRLTVL.

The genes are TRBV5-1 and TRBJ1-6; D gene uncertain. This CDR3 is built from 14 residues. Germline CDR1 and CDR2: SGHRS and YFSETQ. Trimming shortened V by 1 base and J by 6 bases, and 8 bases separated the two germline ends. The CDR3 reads CASSLSASNSPLHF. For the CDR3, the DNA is TGCGCCAGCAGCTTGTCGGCTTCTAATTCACCCCTCCACTTT.

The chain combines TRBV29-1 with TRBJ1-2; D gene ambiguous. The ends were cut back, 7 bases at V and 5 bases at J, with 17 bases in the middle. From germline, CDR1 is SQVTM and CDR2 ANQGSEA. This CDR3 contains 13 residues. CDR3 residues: CSARRLLSYGYTF. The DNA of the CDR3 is TGCAGCGCTCGCAGGTTGCTCTCTTATGGCTACACCTTC. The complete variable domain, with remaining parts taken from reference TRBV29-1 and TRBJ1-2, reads SAVISQKPSRDICQRGTSLTIQCQVDSQVTMMFWYRQQPGQSLTLIATANQGSEATYESGFVIDKFPISRPNLTFSTLTVSNMSPEDSSIYLCSARRLLSYGYTFGSGTRLTVV.

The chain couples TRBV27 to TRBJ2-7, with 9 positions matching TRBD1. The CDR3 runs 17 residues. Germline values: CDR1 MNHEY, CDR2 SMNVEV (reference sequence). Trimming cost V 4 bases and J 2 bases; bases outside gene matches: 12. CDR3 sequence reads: CASSSVPGQGLTYEQYF. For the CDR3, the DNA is TGTGCCAGCAGTTCAGTCCCGGGACAGGGACTCACCTACGAGCAGTACTTC.

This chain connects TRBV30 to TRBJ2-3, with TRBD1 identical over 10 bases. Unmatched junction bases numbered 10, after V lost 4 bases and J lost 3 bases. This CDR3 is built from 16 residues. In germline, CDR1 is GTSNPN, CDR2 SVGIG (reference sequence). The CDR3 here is CAWKTWDRGRTDTQYF. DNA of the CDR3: TGTGCCTGGAAGACCTGGGACAGGGGAAGGACAGATACGCAGTATTTT.

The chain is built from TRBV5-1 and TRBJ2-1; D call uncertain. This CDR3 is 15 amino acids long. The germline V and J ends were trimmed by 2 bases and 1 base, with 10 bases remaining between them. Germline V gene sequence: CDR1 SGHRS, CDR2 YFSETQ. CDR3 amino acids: CASSLTLGSYNEQFF. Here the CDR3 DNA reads TGCGCCAGCAGCTTAACCCTAGGGTCCTACAATGAGCAGTTCTTC.

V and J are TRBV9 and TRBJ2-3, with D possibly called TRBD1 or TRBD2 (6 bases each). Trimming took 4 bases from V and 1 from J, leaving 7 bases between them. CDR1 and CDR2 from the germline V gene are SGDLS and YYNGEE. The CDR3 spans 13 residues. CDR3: CASSRGGTDTQYF. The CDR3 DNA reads TGTGCCAGCAGCAGGGGGGGCACAGATACGCAGTATTTT.

CDR3 sequence: CAWRPRGNWYNEQFF. CDR3 coding DNA: TGTGCCTGGAGGCCCCGGGGCAACTGGTACAATGAGCAGTTCTTC. The chain uses TRBV30 and TRBJ2-1; TRBD1 or TRBD2 may be the D gene (5 bases each). The CDR3 length is 15 residues. V was shortened by 3 bases and J by 4 bases, with 16 bases between the two germline ends. Germline assignment: CDR1 GTSNPN and CDR2 SVGIG (reference sequence).

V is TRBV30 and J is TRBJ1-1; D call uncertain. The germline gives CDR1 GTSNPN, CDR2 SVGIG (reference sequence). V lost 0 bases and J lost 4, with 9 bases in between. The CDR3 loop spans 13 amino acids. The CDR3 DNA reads TGTGCCTGGAGTGTACGTTCGAGCACTGAAGCTTTCTTT. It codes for CAWSVRSSTEAFF.

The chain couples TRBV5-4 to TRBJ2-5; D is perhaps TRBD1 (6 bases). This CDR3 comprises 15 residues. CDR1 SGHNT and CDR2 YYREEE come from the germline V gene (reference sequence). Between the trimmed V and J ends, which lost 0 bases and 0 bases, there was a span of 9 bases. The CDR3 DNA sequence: TGTGCCAGCAGCTTGGCAGGGGTCAACCAAGAGACCCAGTACTTC. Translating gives CASSLAGVNQETQYF.

Here the CDR3 reads CASSVGRAGDEKLFF. The CDR3 DNA reads as TGTGCCAGCAGTGTTGGCAGGGCGGGGGATGAAAAACTGTTTTTT. The chain couples TRBV2 to TRBJ1-4; D perhaps matches TRBD1 (5 bases). V was shortened by 4 bases and J by 6 bases, with 15 bases between the two germline ends. CDR3 size: 15 residues. The germline V gene has CDR1 SNHLY and CDR2 FYNNEI.

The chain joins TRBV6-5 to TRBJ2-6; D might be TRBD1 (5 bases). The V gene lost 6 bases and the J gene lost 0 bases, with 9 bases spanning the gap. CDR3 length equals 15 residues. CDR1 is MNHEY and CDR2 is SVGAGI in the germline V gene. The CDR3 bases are TGTGCCAGCAGGCCTACAGGCTCTGGGGCCAACGTCCTGACTTTC. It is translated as CASRPTGSGANVLTF.

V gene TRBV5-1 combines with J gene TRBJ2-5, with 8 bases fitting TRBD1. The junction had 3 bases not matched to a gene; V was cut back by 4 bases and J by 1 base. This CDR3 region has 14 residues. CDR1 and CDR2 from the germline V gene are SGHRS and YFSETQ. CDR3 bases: TGCGCCAGCAGCCACGGACAGGGCCAAGAGACCCAGTACTTC. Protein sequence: CASSHGQGQETQYF.

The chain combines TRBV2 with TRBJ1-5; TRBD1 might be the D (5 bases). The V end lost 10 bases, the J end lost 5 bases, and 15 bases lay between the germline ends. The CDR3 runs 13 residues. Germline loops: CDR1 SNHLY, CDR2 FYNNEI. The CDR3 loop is CATTRDPYQPQHF. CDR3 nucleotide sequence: TGTGCCACCACTCGGGACCCCTATCAGCCCCAGCATTTT.

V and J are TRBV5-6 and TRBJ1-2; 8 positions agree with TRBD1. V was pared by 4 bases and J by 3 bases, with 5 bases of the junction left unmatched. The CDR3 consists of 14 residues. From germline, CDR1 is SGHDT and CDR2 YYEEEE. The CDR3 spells CASSPDRGYYGYTF. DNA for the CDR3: TGTGCCAGCAGCCCTGACAGGGGTTACTATGGCTACACCTTC.

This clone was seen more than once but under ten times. CDR3 in DNA: TGCAGCGTTGAGGCGGGTAGGAATGAGCAGTTCTTC. It yields the protein CSVEAGRNEQFF. The gene calls are TRBV29-1 and TRBJ2-1; tentative D call: TRBD2 (5 bases). The CDR3 runs 12 residues. V gave up 3 bases and J gave up 7 bases, with 10 bases separating them. CDR1 is SQVTM, CDR2 ANQGSEA, per germline.

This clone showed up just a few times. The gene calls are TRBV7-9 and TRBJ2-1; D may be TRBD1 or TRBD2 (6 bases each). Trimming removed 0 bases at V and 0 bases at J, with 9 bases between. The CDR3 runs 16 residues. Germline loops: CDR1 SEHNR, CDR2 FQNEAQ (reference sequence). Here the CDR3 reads CASSLAGGTSYNEQFF. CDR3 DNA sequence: TGTGCCAGCAGCTTAGCAGGGGGGACCTCCTACAATGAGCAGTTCTTC.

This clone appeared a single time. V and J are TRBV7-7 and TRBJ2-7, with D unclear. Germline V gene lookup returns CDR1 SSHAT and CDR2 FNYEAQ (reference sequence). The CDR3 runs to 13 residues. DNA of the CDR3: TGTGCTGTCCCTCGTCCCTCCTACTACGAGCAGTACTTC. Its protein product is CAVPRPSYYEQYF.

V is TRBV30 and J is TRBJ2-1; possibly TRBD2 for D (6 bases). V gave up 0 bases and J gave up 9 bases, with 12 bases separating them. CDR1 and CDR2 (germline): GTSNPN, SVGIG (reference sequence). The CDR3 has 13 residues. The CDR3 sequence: CAWSVRREGEQFF. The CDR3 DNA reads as TGTGCCTGGAGTGTAAGGAGGGAAGGTGAGCAGTTCTTC.

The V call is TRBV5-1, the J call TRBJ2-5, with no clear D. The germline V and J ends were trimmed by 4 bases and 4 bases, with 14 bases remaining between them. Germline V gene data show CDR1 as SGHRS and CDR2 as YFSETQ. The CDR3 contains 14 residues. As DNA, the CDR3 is TGCGCCAGCAGCCGCCTGGGGTACGGAGAGACCCAGTACTTC. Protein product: CASSRLGYGETQYF.

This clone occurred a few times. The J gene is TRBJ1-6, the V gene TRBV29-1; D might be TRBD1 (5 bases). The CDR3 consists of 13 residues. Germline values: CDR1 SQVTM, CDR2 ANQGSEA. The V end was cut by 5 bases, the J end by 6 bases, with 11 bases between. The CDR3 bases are TGCAGCGTTCGTGACAGACCTAATTCACCCCTCCACTTT. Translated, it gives CSVRDRPNSPLHF.

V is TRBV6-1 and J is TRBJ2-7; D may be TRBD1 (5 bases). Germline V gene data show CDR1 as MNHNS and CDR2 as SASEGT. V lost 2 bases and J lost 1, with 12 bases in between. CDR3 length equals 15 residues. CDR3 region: CASSEPHTGSYEQYF. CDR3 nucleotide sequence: TGTGCCAGCAGTGAACCTCATACAGGTTCCTACGAGCAGTACTTC.

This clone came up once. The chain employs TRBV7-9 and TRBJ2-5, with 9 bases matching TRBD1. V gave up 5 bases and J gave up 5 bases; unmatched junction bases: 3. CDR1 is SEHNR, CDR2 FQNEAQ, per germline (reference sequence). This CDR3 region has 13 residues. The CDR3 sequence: CASSGTGYETQYF. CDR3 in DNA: TGTGCCAGCAGCGGGACAGGGTATGAGACCCAGTACTTC. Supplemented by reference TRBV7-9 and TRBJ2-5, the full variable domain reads DTGVSQNPRHKITKRGQNVTFRCDPISEHNRLYWYRQTLGQGPEFLTYFQNEAQLEKSRLLSDRFSAERPKGSFSTLEIQRTEQGDSAMYLCASSGTGYETQYFGPGTRLLVL.